A selection of T cell receptor beta chains follows, all from one sample in a study of radiotherapy plus CTLA-4 blockade in lung cancer. The repertoire was sequenced with immunoSEQ multiplex PCR; TCRdb's copy has only in-frame clones and lacks some. This sample yields approximately 33,000 clones, of which approximately 78% are seen a single time; around 7.2% belongs to the top ten. The source was peripheral blood, collected from a patient treated with radiotherapy plus ipilimumab. These receptors all stem from a human donor with non-small cell lung cancer who had stable disease on radiotherapy plus ipilimumab. CDR3s include the opening cysteine and the closing phenylalanine or tryptophan. D genes are given only for firm matches. Where a row states a size, it is once, few, many or the class of an expanded clone; other rows omit it.

V,size,D,J,CDR3,DNA
TRBV9,.,.,TRBJ1-6,CASSPPGSYSPLHF,TGTGCCAGCAGCCCTCCAGGATCCTATTCACCCCTCCACTTT
TRBV4-1,.,.,TRBJ2-5,CASSQGVNGQETQYF,TGCGCCAGCAGCCAAGGTGTAAACGGCCAAGAGACCCAGTACTTC
TRBV5-5,.,TRBD1,TRBJ2-6,CASSLSQGVTGANVLTF,TGTGCCAGCAGCTTGTCACAGGGGGTTACTGGGGCCAACGTCCTGACTTTC
TRBV9,.,.,TRBJ1-2,CASSKGPYGYTF,TGTGCCAGCAGCAAAGGACCTTATGGCTACACCTTC
TRBV7-2,.,.,TRBJ1-1,CASSLARVAEAFF,TGTGCCAGCAGCTTAGCCAGGGTGGCAGAAGCTTTCTTT
TRBV12-5,.,TRBD1,TRBJ1-1,CASARDSLNTEAFF,TGTGCTAGTGCCCGGGACAGCCTAAACACTGAAGCTTTCTTT
TRBV20-1,.,.,TRBJ1-6,CSAASNSPLHF,TGCAGTGCCGCCTCTAATTCACCCCTCCACTTT
TRBV10-3,.,.,TRBJ1-2,CAISEPLRPYGYTF,TGTGCCATCAGTGAGCCCCTCCGGCCCTATGGCTACACCTTC
TRBV18,once,.,TRBJ2-2,CASSPPNSYTGELFF,TGTGCCAGCTCACCACCGAACAGCTACACCGGGGAGCTGTTTTTT
TRBV10-3,.,TRBD1,TRBJ1-1,CAISRGQGRFTEAFF,TGTGCCATCAGTCGTGGACAGGGCCGATTCACTGAAGCTTTCTTT
TRBV2,.,TRBD1,TRBJ1-2,CASRAGGGYGYTF,TGTGCCAGCAGGGCAGGGGGCGGCTATGGCTACACCTTC
TRBV7-2,.,TRBD2,TRBJ2-1,CASSAFALAGINNEQFF,TGTGCCAGCAGCGCATTTGCGCTAGCGGGGATAAACAATGAGCAGTTCTTC
TRBV7-2,once,TRBD2,TRBJ2-5,CASSFLGLAEETQYF,TGTGCCAGCAGCTTCCTGGGACTAGCGGAAGAGACCCAGTACTTC
TRBV28,.,.,TRBJ1-2,CASTPGGRANYGYTF,TGTGCCAGCACCCCCGGGGGGCGGGCTAACTATGGCTACACCTTC
TRBV7-6,.,.,TRBJ2-1,CASSLQVSYNEQFF,TGTGCCAGCAGCTTACAGGTATCCTACAATGAGCAGTTCTTC
TRBV29-1,.,TRBD1,TRBJ2-1,CSVGPRPGTGGRNEQFF,TGCAGCGTTGGGCCACGCCCCGGGACAGGGGGGAGGAATGAGCAGTTCTTC
TRBV7-2,once,.,TRBJ2-3,CASSLEVGTQYF,TGTGCCAGCAGCTTAGAAGTCGGTACGCAGTATTTT
TRBV29-1,.,.,TRBJ1-2,CSVNSGEFGHPTSFYGYTF,TGCAGCGTTAACTCAGGGGAGTTCGGTCATCCAACCTCTTTCTATGGCTACACCTTC
TRBV7-6,.,.,TRBJ2-3,CASSPLSGGQGTDTQYF,TGTGCCAGCAGCCCACTGAGTGGAGGGCAGGGCACAGATACGCAGTATTTT
TRBV10-2,once,.,TRBJ2-7,CASKPQGDVYF,TGCGCCAGCAAACCCCAGGGAGATGTCTACTTC
TRBV19,.,TRBD1,TRBJ1-2,CASSTSFRGPLYGYTF,TGTGCCAGTAGTACCTCCTTCAGGGGGCCCCTCTATGGCTACACCTTC
TRBV19,.,.,TRBJ2-2,CASSRRGGPERNTGELFF,TGTGCCAGTAGTAGGAGGGGCGGCCCAGAAAGAAACACCGGGGAGCTGTTTTTT
TRBV5-6,.,.,TRBJ2-5,CASSPMNVFSETQYF,TGTGCCAGCAGCCCAATGAACGTCTTCTCAGAGACCCAGTACTTC
TRBV19,.,.,TRBJ2-5,CASSRLGGETQYF,TGTGCCAGTAGTAGATTAGGAGGAGAGACCCAGTACTTC
TRBV19,.,.,TRBJ1-1,CASSITPVRSSTEAFF,TGTGCCAGTAGTATAACTCCGGTCAGAAGTTCCACTGAAGCTTTCTTT
TRBV29-1,.,.,TRBJ1-5,CSVGMDGNQPQHF,TGCAGCGTTGGGATGGACGGTAATCAGCCCCAGCATTTT
TRBV7-3,.,.,TRBJ1-6,CASSLTRPGQWDSPLHF,TGTGCCAGCAGCTTGACCCGTCCGGGCCAGTGGGATTCACCCCTCCACTTT
TRBV6-6,few,.,TRBJ1-6,CASEGIANSPLHF,TGTGCCAGCGAGGGGATAGCTAATTCACCCCTCCACTTT
TRBV4-1,once,.,TRBJ1-2,CASSPDRNYGYTF,TGCGCCAGCAGTCCAGACAGGAACTATGGCTACACCTTC
TRBV11-2,.,.,TRBJ1-1,CASSLTSTLTVNTEAFF,TGTGCCAGCAGCTTAACCTCAACTTTGACAGTTAACACTGAAGCTTTCTTT
TRBV27,.,.,TRBJ2-3,CASRLNQEYTDTQYF,TGTGCCAGCAGACTGAACCAGGAGTACACAGATACGCAGTATTTT
TRBV5-5,.,TRBD2,TRBJ2-5,CASSGGGPQETQYF,TGTGCCAGCAGCGGCGGGGGGCCTCAAGAGACCCAGTACTTC
TRBV2,.,TRBD1,TRBJ1-2,CASSVFGQGYGYTF,TGTGCCAGCAGTGTGTTTGGACAGGGCTATGGCTACACCTTC
TRBV29-1,few,.,TRBJ1-2,CSVETDGYTF,TGCAGCGTTGAAACAGATGGCTACACCTTC
TRBV10-2,.,TRBD1,TRBJ1-3,CASSIGTALHSGNTIYF,TGCGCCAGCAGTATCGGGACAGCCTTACACTCTGGAAACACCATATATTTT
TRBV6-6,.,TRBD1,TRBJ2-7,CASSYRTGHYEQYF,TGTGCCAGCAGTTACCGGACAGGACATTACGAGCAGTACTTC
TRBV4-3,few,TRBD2,TRBJ2-7,CASSQVAGGPNEQYF,TGCGCCAGCAGCCAAGTAGCGGGGGGGCCAAACGAGCAGTACTTC
TRBV4-1,.,.,TRBJ1-6,CASSQDWNPSLGSPLHF,TGCGCCAGCAGCCAAGATTGGAACCCTTCCTTAGGTTCACCCCTCCACTTT
TRBV6-6,.,TRBD1,TRBJ1-2,CASNDRGGNGYTF,TGTGCCAGCAACGACAGGGGAGGAAACGGCTACACCTTC
TRBV10-3,.,TRBD2,TRBJ2-1,CAISELAAFTYNEQFF,TGTGCCATCAGTGAACTAGCGGCCTTCACCTACAATGAGCAGTTCTTC
TRBV29-1,.,.,TRBJ1-2,CSVYTGTETNYGYTF,TGCAGCGTTTATACCGGGACGGAGACTAACTATGGCTACACCTTC
TRBV7-6,.,TRBD1,TRBJ2-3,CASSPTGGPTDTQYF,TGTGCCAGCAGCCCTACAGGGGGCCCCACAGATACGCAGTATTTT
TRBV7-2,few,.,TRBJ1-5,CASSLGEHGNQPQHF,TGTGCCAGCAGCTTAGGGGAGCACGGTAATCAGCCCCAGCATTTT
TRBV11-2,.,.,TRBJ2-7,CASSSDFYEQYF,TGTGCCAGCAGCTCTGACTTCTACGAGCAGTACTTC
TRBV19,.,TRBD1,TRBJ2-3,CASSLTGGLMTQYF,TGTGCCAGTAGTCTGACAGGGGGCTTAATGACGCAGTATTTT
TRBV6-5,.,.,TRBJ1-2,CASSYSLGAYGYTF,TGTGCCAGCAGTTACTCGCTGGGGGCCTATGGCTACACCTTC
TRBV28,once,.,TRBJ1-2,CASSLSAIVGYTF,TGTGCCAGCAGTTTGTCGGCGATTGTAGGCTACACCTTC
TRBV6-1,.,.,TRBJ1-2,CASSRRTTVTYGYTF,TGTGCCAGCAGTCGTAGAACGACAGTAACCTATGGCTACACCTTC